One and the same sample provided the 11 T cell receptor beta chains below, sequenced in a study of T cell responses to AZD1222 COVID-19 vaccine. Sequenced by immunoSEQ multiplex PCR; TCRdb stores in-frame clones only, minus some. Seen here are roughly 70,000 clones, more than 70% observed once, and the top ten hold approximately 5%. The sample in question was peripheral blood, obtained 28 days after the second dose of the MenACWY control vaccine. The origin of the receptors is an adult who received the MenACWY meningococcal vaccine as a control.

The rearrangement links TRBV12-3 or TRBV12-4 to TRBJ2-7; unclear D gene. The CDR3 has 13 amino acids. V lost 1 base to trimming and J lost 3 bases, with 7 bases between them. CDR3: CASSLGGGYEQYF. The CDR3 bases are TGTGCCAGCAGTTTAGGGGGTGGCTACGAGCAGTACTTC.

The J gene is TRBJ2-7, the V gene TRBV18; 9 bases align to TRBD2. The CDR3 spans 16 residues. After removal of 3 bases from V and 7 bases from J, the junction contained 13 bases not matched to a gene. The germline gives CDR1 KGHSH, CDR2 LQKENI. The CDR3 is CASSPPGVAGAREQYF. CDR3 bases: TGTGCCAGCTCACCCCCGGGGGTAGCGGGAGCTCGGGAGCAGTACTTC.

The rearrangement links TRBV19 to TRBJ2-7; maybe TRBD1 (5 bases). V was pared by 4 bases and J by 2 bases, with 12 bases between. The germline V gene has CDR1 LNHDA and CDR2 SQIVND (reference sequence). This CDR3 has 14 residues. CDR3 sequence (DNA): TGTGCCAGTAGTACCCCTCGGACACCCTACGAGCAGTACTTC. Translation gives CASSTPRTPYEQYF. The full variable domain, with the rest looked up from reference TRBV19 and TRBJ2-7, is DGGITQSPKYLFRKEGQNVTLSCEQNLNHDAMYWYRQDPGQGLRLIYYSQIVNDFQKGDIAEGYSVSREKKESFPLTVTSAQKNPTAFYLCASSTPRTPYEQYFGPGTRLTVT.

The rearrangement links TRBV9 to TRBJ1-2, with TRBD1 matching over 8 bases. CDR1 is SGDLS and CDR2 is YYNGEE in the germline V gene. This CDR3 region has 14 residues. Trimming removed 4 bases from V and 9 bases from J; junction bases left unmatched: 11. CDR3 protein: CASSTPAGGQSYTF. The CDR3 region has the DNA TGTGCCAGCAGCACACCCGCAGGGGGCCAGAGCTACACCTTC.

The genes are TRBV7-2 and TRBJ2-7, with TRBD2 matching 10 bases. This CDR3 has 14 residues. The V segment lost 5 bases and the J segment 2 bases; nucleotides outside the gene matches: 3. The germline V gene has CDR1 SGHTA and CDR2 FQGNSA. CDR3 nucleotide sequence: TGTGCCAGCAGCCGGACTAGCGGTACCTACGAGCAGTACTTC. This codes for CASSRTSGTYEQYF. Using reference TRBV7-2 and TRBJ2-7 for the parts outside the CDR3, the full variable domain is GAGVSQSPSNKVTEKGKDVELRCDPISGHTALYWYRQSLGQGLEFLIYFQGNSAPDKSGLPSDRFSAERTGGSVSTLTIQRTQQEDSAVYLCASSRTSGTYEQYFGPGTRLTVT.

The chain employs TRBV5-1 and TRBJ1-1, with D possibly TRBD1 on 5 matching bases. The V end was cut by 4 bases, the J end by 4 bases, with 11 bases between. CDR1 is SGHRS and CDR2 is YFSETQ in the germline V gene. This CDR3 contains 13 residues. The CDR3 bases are TGCGCCAGCAGCCGGGGCACTGGCACTGAAGCTTTCTTT. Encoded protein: CASSRGTGTEAFF.

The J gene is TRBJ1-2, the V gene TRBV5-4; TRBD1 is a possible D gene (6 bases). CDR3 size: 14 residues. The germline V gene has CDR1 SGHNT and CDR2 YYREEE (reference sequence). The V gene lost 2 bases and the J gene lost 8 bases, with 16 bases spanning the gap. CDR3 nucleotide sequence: TGTGCCAGCAGCTTTCCTACAGGGAGGTTCGGCTACACCTTC. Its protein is CASSFPTGRFGYTF.

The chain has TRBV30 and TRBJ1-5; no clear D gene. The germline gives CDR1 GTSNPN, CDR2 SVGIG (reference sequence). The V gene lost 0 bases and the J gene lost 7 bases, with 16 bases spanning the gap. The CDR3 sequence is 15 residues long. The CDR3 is CAWSVFGQVRQPQHF. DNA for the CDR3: TGTGCCTGGAGTGTATTCGGGCAGGTACGGCAGCCCCAGCATTTT.

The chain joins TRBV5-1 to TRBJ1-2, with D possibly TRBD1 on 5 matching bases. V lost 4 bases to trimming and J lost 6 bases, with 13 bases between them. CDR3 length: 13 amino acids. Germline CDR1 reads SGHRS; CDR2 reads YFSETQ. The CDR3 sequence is CASSLGVNNGYTF. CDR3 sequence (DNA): TGCGCCAGCAGCCTGGGGGTGAATAATGGCTACACCTTC. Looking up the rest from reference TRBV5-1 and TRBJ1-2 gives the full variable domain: KAGVTQTPRYLIKTRGQQVTLSCSPISGHRSVSWYQQTPGQGLQFLFEYFSETQRNKGNFPGRFSGRQFSNSRSEMNVSTLELGDSALYLCASSLGVNNGYTFGSGTRLTVV.

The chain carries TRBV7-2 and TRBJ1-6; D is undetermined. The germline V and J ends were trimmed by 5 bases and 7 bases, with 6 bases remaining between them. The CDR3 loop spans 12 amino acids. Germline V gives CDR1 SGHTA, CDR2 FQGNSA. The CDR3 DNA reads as TGTGCCAGCAGCCCCCCCAATTCACCCCTCCACTTT. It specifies CASSPPNSPLHF.

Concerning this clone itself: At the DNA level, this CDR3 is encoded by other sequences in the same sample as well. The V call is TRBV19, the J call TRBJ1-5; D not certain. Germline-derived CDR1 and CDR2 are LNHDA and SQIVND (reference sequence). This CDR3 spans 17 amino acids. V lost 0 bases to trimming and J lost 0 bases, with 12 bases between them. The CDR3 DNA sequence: TGTGCCAGTAGTATAGATGGTGGAGGGATTAGCAATCAGCCCCAGCATTTT. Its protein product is CASSIDGGGISNQPQHF.